One sample yielded the 23 T cell receptor beta chains listed below, sequenced in a study of T cells in Graves' hyperthyroidism and ophthalmopathy. What was amplified from RNA transcripts were TCR beta CDR3 regions. During a first-round RT-PCR of the TCR CDR3, the HTBI primer set was used. A single record per CDR3 protein comes from TCRdb applying MiXCR to the multiplex PCR reads. The sample carries around 610,000 distinct CDR3 sequences, roughly 14% recorded once. Sequenced material: blood. Receptor source: a middle-aged woman with Graves' ophthalmopathy.

This clonotype has only one observation. CDR3: CASSLAQGWEQPQHF. The CDR3 nucleotides read TGTGCCAGCAGTTTAGCACAGGGATGGGAGCAGCCCCAGCATTTT. The V call is TRBV12-3 or TRBV12-4, the J call TRBJ1-5; a weak D match, TRBD1 (6 bases). This CDR3 has 15 residues. The V end was cut by 0 bases, the J end by 7 bases, with 13 bases between.

The chain joins TRBV20-1 to TRBJ1-1; D is unresolved. Germline V lookup: CDR1 DFQATT, CDR2 SNEGSKA (reference sequence). Trimming took off 6 bases at V and 0 bases at J, with 20 bases between the two ends. The CDR3 spans 16 residues. The CDR3 DNA reads as TGCAGTGCCTCATCCCGCGGACCTCAAATGAACACTGAAGCTTTCTTT. Encoded protein: CSASSRGPQMNTEAFF.

This rearrangement joins TRBV11-3 to TRBJ2-5; no clear D gene. The CDR3 is 16 residues long. Germline assignment: CDR1 SGHNT and CDR2 YENEEA. With 0 bases removed from V and 1 base from J, the gap between germline ends came to 12 bases. In DNA form, the CDR3 reads TGTGCCAGCAGCTTAGAAGCAGCCATCTCCCAAGAGACCCAGTACTTC. It codes for CASSLEAAISQETQYF.

In this sample, this clonotype turned up many times. J is TRBJ2-7 and V is TRBV7-2; D may be TRBD1 or TRBD2 (5 bases each). Trimming took off 5 bases at V and 3 bases at J, with 11 bases between the two ends. This CDR3 has 13 residues. The germline gives CDR1 SGHTA, CDR2 FQGNSA. CDR3 protein: CASSTDSGYEQYF. The CDR3 DNA sequence: TGTGCCAGCAGCACCGACAGCGGCTACGAGCAGTACTTC.

This clonotype was found many times. The chain joins TRBV2 to TRBJ2-7; TRBD1 matches at 7 bases. Trimming at V came to 0 bases and at J to 3 bases, leaving 2 bases not matched to a gene. The CDR3 covers 14 residues. Germline V gene sequence: CDR1 SNHLY, CDR2 FYNNEI. In nucleotides, the CDR3 is TGTGCCAGCAGTGAAGCGGGACAGCTCTACGAGCAGTACTTC. Its protein product is CASSEAGQLYEQYF.

In this sample, this clonotype turned up many times. The chain uses TRBV5-1 and TRBJ1-2; D possibly corresponds to TRBD1 (6 bases). Germline V gene sequence: CDR1 SGHRS, CDR2 YFSETQ. V lost 2 bases and J 0 bases, leaving 14 bases between the germline ends. This CDR3 is built from 16 residues. CDR3 sequence: CASSFEGGRANYGYTF. The CDR3 DNA follows: TGCGCCAGCAGCTTCGAGGGGGGAAGAGCTAACTATGGCTACACCTTC.

This clonotype was picked up many times. The chain is built from TRBV10-2 and TRBJ2-7; TRBD2 agrees at 9 bases. The length of the CDR3 is 15 residues. Trimming cost V 6 bases and J 5 bases; bases outside gene matches: 11. Per the germline V gene, CDR1 is WSHSY and CDR2 is SAAADI. CDR3 sequence reads: CASSQVAGAVDEQYF. The CDR3 DNA sequence: TGCGCCAGCAGCCAGGTAGCGGGAGCCGTGGACGAGCAGTACTTC.

Regarding this clonotype: Its ends do not fully match the called genes, so a read error is possible. This chain connects TRBV11-1 to TRBJ2-2, with 11 bases aligning to TRBD1. This CDR3 is built from 18 residues. Per germline, CDR1 SGHAT and CDR2 FQDESV (reference sequence). The CDR3 nucleotides read TGTACCAGCAGCAACCTCCGGGACAGGGGGAGTAACACCGGGGAGCTGTTTTTT. Translating gives CTSSNLRDRGSNTGELFF.

This clonotype was seen repeatedly, ten times or more. This sequence joins TRBV7-2 and TRBJ2-7; D is uncertain. The germline gives CDR1 SGHTA, CDR2 FQGNSA. The CDR3 consists of 13 residues. V dropped 5 bases and J dropped 5 bases, with 13 bases sitting between them. The CDR3 is CASSPQTSNEQYF. The CDR3 region has the DNA TGTGCCAGCAGCCCGCAGACATCTAACGAGCAGTACTTC.

This clonotype was picked up one time. One base away lies a much larger clone, so this may be a sequencing read error. The chain employs TRBV1 and TRBJ1-3; the table gives TRBD1 as D, unverified against the DNA. TRBV1 is designated a pseudogene. This CDR3 has 17 residues. The CDR3 region is CTSSQEAGGTTGNTIYF. DNA of the CDR3: TGCACCAGCAGCCAAGAAGCTGGCGGGACAACTGGAAACACCATATATTTT.

At least ten counts were recorded for this clonotype. This chain links TRBV3-1 with TRBJ2-5; the D gene is possibly TRBD2 (5 bases). The CDR3 contains 15 residues. The V gene's germline CDR1 is LGHDT and CDR2 YNNKEL (reference sequence). Trimming removed 1 base from V and 5 bases from J, with 14 bases in between. CDR3 protein: CASSQGLSAAETQYF. The CDR3 DNA reads as TGTGCCAGCAGCCAAGGGTTGTCAGCGGCGGAGACCCAGTACTTC.

This clonotype was detected only once. The chain joins TRBV2 to TRBJ2-2; no definite D call. Trimming removed 3 bases at V and 6 bases at J, with 8 bases between. Germline V lookup: CDR1 SNHLY, CDR2 FYNNEI. CDR3 length: 13 residues. CDR3: CASSESGSGELFF. The CDR3 DNA reads TGTGCCAGCAGTGAGAGTGGATCCGGGGAGCTGTTTTTT. Full variable domain (rest looked up from reference TRBV2 and TRBJ2-2): EPEVTQTPSHQVTQMGQEVILRCVPISNHLYFYWYRQILGQKVEFLVSFYNNEISEKSEIFDDQFSVERPDGSNFTLKIRSTKLEDSAMYFCASSESGSGELFFGEGSRLTVL.

This clonotype has at least ten counts. This sequence joins TRBV13 and TRBJ1-2; 7 bases match TRBD1. CDR3 length: 15 residues. J was trimmed by 1 base and V by 3 bases; bases with no gene match: 5. Germline V gene lookup returns CDR1 PRHDT and CDR2 FYEKMQ (reference sequence). The CDR3 region is CASSLGGGLNYGYTF. The CDR3 DNA is TGTGCCAGCAGCTTGGGAGGGGGCCTTAACTATGGCTACACCTTC. Combining the CDR3 with reference TRBV13 and TRBJ1-2 gives the whole variable domain AAGVIQSPRHLIKEKRETATLKCYPIPRHDTVYWYQQGPGQDPQFLISFYEKMQSDKGSIPDRFSAQQFSDYHSELNMSSLELGDSALYFCASSLGGGLNYGYTFGSGTRLTVV.

The chain couples TRBV6-5 to TRBJ2-3; 8 bases match TRBD1. The J segment lost 6 bases and the V segment lost 2 bases, leaving 4 bases of the junction unmatched. Per the germline V gene, CDR1 is MNHEY and CDR2 is SVGAGI. CDR3 size: 14 residues. The CDR3 region is CASSYGQGFDTQYF. The CDR3 DNA is TGTGCCAGCAGTTACGGACAGGGATTCGATACGCAGTATTTT.

The sample holds many counts of this clonotype. The rearrangement joins TRBV11-3 to TRBJ2-5; D perhaps matches TRBD1 (6 bases). The ends were cut back, 1 base at V and 4 bases at J, with 16 bases in the middle. The CDR3 contains 16 residues. The germline gives CDR1 SGHNT, CDR2 YENEEA. The CDR3 DNA sequence: TGTGCCAGCAGCTTAGGGCTGACAGGTGGAACAGAGACCCAGTACTTC. Its translation is CASSLGLTGGTETQYF.

This clonotype came up many times. The chain uses TRBV6-5 and TRBJ2-5, with 8 nucleotides matching TRBD1. Germline trimming cut 5 bases from V and 6 bases from J; bases unmatched to any gene: 8. The CDR3 totals 14 residues. The germline CDR1 and CDR2 sequences are MNHEY and SVGAGI. DNA of the CDR3: TGTGCCAGCAGTACTAGACAGGGGCGGAAGACCCAGTACTTC. It is translated as CASSTRQGRKTQYF.

There are many counts of this clonotype. This chain joins TRBV6-1 and TRBJ2-6; 10 bases align to TRBD1. CDR1 MNHNS and CDR2 SASEGT come from the germline V gene. The CDR3 length is 16 residues. V dropped 6 bases and J dropped 3; count of bases not matched to a gene: 5. The CDR3 coding sequence is TGTGCCAGCAGCCGGACAGGGGGTGATGGGGCCAACGTCCTGACTTTC. Translated, it gives CASSRTGGDGANVLTF.

This clonotype was found a few times. The CDR3 nucleotides read TGTGCCAGCAGCTCGGCGGGACAGGGGAATGAAAAACTGTTTTTT. Amino acid sequence: CASSSAGQGNEKLFF. V is TRBV13 and J is TRBJ1-4; 10 bases line up with TRBD1. CDR3 length: 15 residues. V lost 4 bases, J lost 5 bases, and 4 bases stayed unmatched. The germline V gene encodes CDR1 PRHDT and CDR2 FYEKMQ (reference sequence).

Details on this clonotype: An end of the junction differs from the germline gene, which may be a read error. This sequence joins TRBV15 and TRBJ2-2; D assignment may be TRBD1 or TRBD2 (6 bases each). In germline, CDR1 is LNHNV, CDR2 YYDKDF (reference sequence). The CDR3 runs 16 residues. In nucleotides, the CDR3 is TGTGCCACCAGCAGAACAGGGCGGGATAACGGCGGGGAGCTGCTTTTT. This translates into CATSRTGRDNGGELLF.

This clonotype showed up many times. This rearrangement joins TRBV15 to TRBJ2-7; D call uncertain. V lost 0 bases and J 9 bases, leaving 15 bases between the germline ends. The germline V gene encodes CDR1 LNHNV and CDR2 YYDKDF (reference sequence). The CDR3 length is 14 residues. The CDR3 loop reads CATSRDRTSDRQYF. The CDR3 region has the DNA TGTGCCACCAGCAGAGATCGGACGTCCGACCGGCAGTACTTC. Full variable domain (rest looked up from reference TRBV15 and TRBJ2-7): DAMVIQNPRYQVTQFGKPVTLSCSQTLNHNVMYWYQQKSSQAPKLLFHYYDKDFNNEADTPDNFQSRRPNTSFCFLDIRSPGLGDTAMYLCATSRDRTSDRQYFGPGTRLTVT.

The table lists this clonotype with many counts. CDR3 nucleotide sequence: TGTGCCAGCTCACGACAGGGGGAGGACACTGAAGCTTTCTTT. Amino acid sequence: CASSRQGEDTEAFF. The genes are TRBV18 and TRBJ1-1, with TRBD1 matching 9 bases. Germline V gene data show CDR1 as KGHSH and CDR2 as LQKENI. The ends lost 4 bases at V and 3 bases at J; junction bases unmatched: 3. This CDR3 is built from 14 residues.

At least ten counts were recorded for this clonotype. V and J are TRBV28 and TRBJ1-5; D gene unclear. V dropped 6 bases and J dropped 4 bases, with 10 bases sitting between them. The CDR3 has 13 residues. The germline V gene has CDR1 MDHEN and CDR2 SYDVKM. In DNA form, the CDR3 reads TGTGCCAGCAGGACCGATCGGAATCAGCCCCAGCATTTT. This encodes CASRTDRNQPQHF. Full variable domain (outside the CDR3, taken from reference TRBV28 and TRBJ1-5): DVKVTQSSRYLVKRTGEKVFLECVQDMDHENMFWYRQDPGLGLRLIYFSYDVKMKEKGDIPEGYSVSREKKERFSLILESASTNQTSMYLCASRTDRNQPQHFGDGTRLSIL.

The gene calls are TRBV11-2 and TRBJ1-6, with TRBD1 matching over 7 bases. V lost 5 bases, J lost 7 bases, and 8 bases stayed unmatched. The CDR3 has 15 residues. Germline V gene sequence: CDR1 SGHAT, CDR2 FQNNGV. The CDR3 DNA sequence: TGTGCCAGCAGCGGGCGCGGGACAGTAAATTCACCCCTCCACTTT. Its translation: CASSGRGTVNSPLHF.